The source of this T cell receptor beta chain is a study of regulatory T cells in long-lasting Graves disease. Whole-study findings and limits: TCR diversity was lower in persistent Graves' patients (versus newly diagnosed ones).

Time point here: persistent/refractory GD, antithyroid drugs over 5 years with positive TRAb. The authors made the TCR library using RNA they extracted from PBMCs. Diagnosing Graves' disease relied on the American Thyroid Association guidelines. The authors built TCR beta libraries using iRepertoire HTBI primers and Arm-PCR of CDR3 regions. Each CDR3 protein is one row after TCRdb ran MiXCR on the multiplex PCR reads. The repertoire holds under 500,000 distinct CDR3 sequences, with under 25% as singletons. Comment on this clonotype: The antigen is unknown.

Per germline, CDR1 SGHRS and CDR2 YFSETQ. The CDR3 has 15 residues. V was cut by 0 bases and J by 8 bases, with 12 bases left in between. The sample in question was peripheral blood mononuclear cells (PBMCs), obtained when the disease was refractory, from a patient treated with antithyroid drugs. The V gene is TRBV5-1, the J gene TRBJ1-6; TRBD1 might be the D (6 bases). This sequence was found in a female donor with Graves disease. CDR3 DNA sequence: TGCGCCAGCAGCTTGGCAGGACAGACGTATTCACCCCTCCACTTT. Translation: CASSLAGQTYSPLHF.